These T cell receptor beta chains were read from a single sample in a study of blood T cell repertoires in COVID-19. The assay was immunoSEQ multiplex PCR, and TCRdb's table has in-frame clones only and misses some. The repertoire holds 400,000 to 550,000 clones, with 70% to 90% as singletons. Source material: PBMCs or T cells enriched from blood (not recorded which). The source is a woman aged 18-29 years with acute COVID-19. Both conserved end residues are part of each CDR3. A D gene is named only where the DNA matches it firmly. Only part of the rows carry a size: once, few, many, or a class if the clone is expanded.

TRBJ2-7 | TRBD1 | TRBV4-1 | - | TGCGCCAGCAGTTATCCGGACAGGCCTTACGAGCAGTACTTC | CASSYPDRPYEQYF
TRBJ2-7 | - | TRBV10-2 | - | TGCGCCAGCAGCACAGATCCGGGGGCCTACGAGCAGTACTTC | CASSTDPGAYEQYF
TRBJ2-7 | TRBD1 | TRBV9 | - | TGTGCCAGCAGCGTTACTCCGACAGGGGCCTACGAGCAGTACTTC | CASSVTPTGAYEQYF
TRBJ1-1 | - | TRBV7-8 | - | TGTGCCAGCAGCTTATATGGCCCCGGGACTAACACTGAAGCTTTCTTT | CASSLYGPGTNTEAFF
TRBJ2-7 | - | TRBV5-1 | many | TGCGCCAGCAGCGCGGACGGGACACCCTTCTACGAGCAGTACTTC | CASSADGTPFYEQYF
TRBJ2-4 | TRBD2 | TRBV3-1/TRBV3-2 | - | TGTGCCAGCAGCCAGATGACTAGCGGGGGGGTAGAGGCCAAAAACATTCAGTACTTC | CASSQMTSGGVEAKNIQYF
TRBJ2-1 | TRBD2 | TRBV25-1 | - | TGTGCCAGCAGTGTATCAGCGGGAACTTACAATGAGCAGTTCTTC | CASSVSAGTYNEQFF
TRBJ2-1 | TRBD1 | TRBV7-8 | - | TGTGCCAGCAGCTTAGCCGGGACAGAGGACAATGAGCAGTTCTTC | CASSLAGTEDNEQFF
TRBJ1-4 | - | TRBV7-9 | - | TGTGCCAGCAGCTTAACGTGGCAGACGGTGGGGAGATCTAATGAAAAACTGTTTTTT | CASSLTWQTVGRSNEKLFF
TRBJ2-2 | - | TRBV7-2 | few | TGTGCCAGCAGCCGCTCGGCAACAGAGCTGGTAGCGAACACCGGGGAGCTGTTTTTT | CASSRSATELVANTGELFF
TRBJ1-1 | - | TRBV6-1 | - | TGTGCCAGCAGTGAAAATGGGGGGGGGTACACTGAAGCTTTCTTT | CASSENGGGYTEAFF
TRBJ1-6 | TRBD1 | TRBV7-8 | - | TGTGCCAGCAGCTTGATAGGGCGTGGACAGGGAAGATTAGTTAATTCACCCCTCCACTTT | CASSLIGRGQGRLVNSPLHF
TRBJ1-2 | TRBD1 | TRBV3-1/TRBV3-2 | - | TGTGCCAGCAGCCACGACTACCGGGACAGGGTTTATGGCTACACCTTC | CASSHDYRDRVYGYTF
TRBJ1-2 | - | TRBV5-6 | - | TGTGCCAGCAGCAATGCAGGGTACTATAACTATGGCTACACCTTC | CASSNAGYYNYGYTF
TRBJ2-1 | TRBD2 | TRBV5-1 | - | TGCGCCAGCAGCTTGGGCGGGGGGGCCTACAATGAGCAGTTCTTC | CASSLGGGAYNEQFF
TRBJ2-7 | TRBD1 | TRBV12-3/TRBV12-4 | once | TGTGCCAGCAGTCCCCGACAGGGCTACGAGCAGTACTTC | CASSPRQGYEQYF
TRBJ1-5 | - | TRBV7-9 | - | TGTGCCAGCAGACAGAATAGCAATCAGCCCCAGCATTTT | CASRQNSNQPQHF
TRBJ1-3 | - | TRBV5-4 | - | TGTGCCAGCAGAGAGTCGGGGGGAGCCTACTCTGGAAACACCATATATTTT | CASRESGGAYSGNTIYF
TRBJ2-7 | - | TRBV30 | - | TGTGCCTGGAGTGTTGAAGCATACGAGCAGTACTTC | CAWSVEAYEQYF
TRBJ1-1 | TRBD1 | TRBV2 | - | TGTGCCAGCAGTCGAACAGGGGTAGAAGCTTTCTTT | CASSRTGVEAFF
TRBJ1-2 | - | TRBV28 | once | TGTGCCAGCAGTTGGTCCGGGGGGATATATGGCTACACCTTC | CASSWSGGIYGYTF
TRBJ1-5 | - | TRBV3-1/TRBV3-2 | - | TGTGCCAGCAGCCGTCAGGGCAGCAATCAGCCCCAGCATTTT | CASSRQGSNQPQHF
TRBJ1-5 | - | TRBV19 | - | TGTGCCAGTAGTATAGGTCCATCTACGGGCAATCAGCCCCAGCATTTT | CASSIGPSTGNQPQHF
TRBJ2-7 | TRBD2 | TRBV11-2 | once | TGTGCCAGCAGTAAGGGGTCGGGAGGAAGGTACGAGCAGTACTTC | CASSKGSGGRYEQYF
TRBJ1-3 | - | TRBV19 | - | TGTGCCAGTACTAACAGAGGGGGAAACACCATATATTTT | CASTNRGGNTIYF
TRBJ2-2 | - | TRBV27 | few | TGTGCCAGCAGTCAAGGGACAACCGGGGAGCTGTTTTTT | CASSQGTTGELFF
TRBJ2-7 | - | TRBV18 | few | TGTGCCAGCTCGGGAGGATCCCACTACGAGCAGTACTTC | CASSGGSHYEQYF
TRBJ2-2 | TRBD1 | TRBV19 | - | TGTGCCAGTACCCCCGCGGGACAGGGGGGGATCACCGGGGAGCTGTTTTTT | CASTPAGQGGITGELFF
TRBJ1-2 | TRBD1 | TRBV6-5 | once | TGTGCCAGCAGGCGGGACAGGAACTATGGCTACACCTTC | CASRRDRNYGYTF
TRBJ1-1 | - | TRBV5-6 | once | TGTGCCAGCAGCATAGAAACAGGGTTCACTGAAGCTTTCTTT | CASSIETGFTEAFF
TRBJ2-7 | - | TRBV7-9 | - | TGTGCCAGCAGCTTAGAAACAGCCAGCTACACCCTTTTC | CASSLETASYTLF
TRBJ1-5 | TRBD1 | TRBV27 | - | TGTGCCAGCAGTTGGACAGGGGTCGGCAATCAGCCCCAGCATTTT | CASSWTGVGNQPQHF